This T cell receptor beta chain is drawn from a study of low-dose radiotherapy and immunotherapy resistance in tumors. Study at large: The regimen for patients comprised intravenous nivolumab 240 mg every two weeks plus intravenous ipilimumab 1 mg/kg every six weeks.

The CDR3 covers 14 residues. The germline V gene has CDR1 MNHEY and CDR2 SVGAGI. Trimming took off 7 bases at V and 8 bases at J, with 17 bases between the two ends. This clonotype appeared a single time. With TRAV- and TRBV-specific primers, first-strand cDNA was made, covering the alpha and beta chains. The TCRs were subjected to amplification over 20 PCR cycles employing a constant-region primer in conjunction with a V-primer adapter. TCRdb re-analysed the reads in MiXCR, keeping a single row per CDR3 protein. Of more than 70,000 distinct CDR3 sequences listed, around 30% are singletons. This sample's time point: before trial treatment.

Sample: PBMCs, taken before treatment. This chain uses TRBV6-5 with TRBJ1-4, with D hard to call. The clonotype comes from a female donor with ovarian cancer. The CDR3 here is CASNDKGGREKLFF. DNA for the CDR3: TGTGCCAGCAACGACAAGGGAGGGAGGGAAAAACTGTTTTTT.